This note documents a single TCR beta chain sequence. The data belong to a study of technical replicates of blood from a handful of donors. The assay was immunoSEQ multiplex PCR, and TCRdb's table has in-frame clones only and misses some. The sample has tens of thousands of clones, roughly 93% seen once. The CDR3 extends over 19 amino acids. Germline-derived CDR1 and CDR2 are MGHRA and YSYEKL. The V and J ends lost 0 bases and 1 base respectively, with 21 bases between them. The sequenced material came from T cells isolated from PBMCs. The source of this sequence is a human donor in good health. This chain uses TRBV4-1 with TRBJ1-1; D remains ambiguous. CDR3 in amino acids: CASSQELALLHRSNTEAFF. For the CDR3, the DNA is TGCGCCAGCAGCCAAGAACTGGCGCTCTTGCACAGATCGAACACTGAAGCTTTCTTT.